This paragraph covers one T cell receptor (beta chain) sequence. The clone's antigen remains unknown. There are no base qualities to consult, and no much larger clone falls within one base. Taken from the germline V gene, the CDR1 and CDR2 loops are SGDLS and YYNGEE. From the cysteine up to the phenylalanine, the CDR3 has a length of 19 residues. Only CDR3 DNA remains: 57 bases, in frame from the first base. V ends up 3 bases short and J 4 bases short, with an unmatched junction base count of 16. The collaborating institutions used their own protocols to collect whole blood in K2EDTA tubes. For TCRbeta analysis, collaborator samples were shipped as frozen whole blood, as isolated PBMCs, or as DNA extracted from either sample type. The sample comes from a study of blood T cell repertoires in COVID-19 (TCRdb year 2020). For the study in its entirety: Samples from collaborators originated in the United States, Italy and Spain and spanned both the acute and convalescent phases of COVID-19. The samples were drawn from two sources: the first 160 participants of the ongoing ImmuneRACE study, and 1,000 to 1,500 subjects contributed by 6 global collaborators. Where available, HLA class I and class II types were obtained from metadata supplied by the sample provider rather than from assay-based typing. A freely available public database, intended as a resource for researchers studying the immune response to SARS-CoV-2, is where the repertoires were released. The prospective study material was composed of cDNA or gDNA derived from T cells, B-cell-depleted T cells, or PBMCs. The sample metadata nearly always contained a de-identified subject ID, COVID-19 status, age in years and sex. The dataset comprised deeply sampled blood TCRbeta repertoires from subjects exposed to, actively infected with, or recovered from COVID-19. What the research found in general, with its limitations: Clinical and demographic metadata were provided uncurated, with the amount varying by source and participant.

TCRbeta CDR3 regions were amplified from genomic DNA by means of the immunoSEQ Assay, a bias-controlled multiplex PCR. In the source study's methods: Within the assay, amplification of reference gene primers was used to estimate how many nucleated cells each sample contained. Sequence reads were collapsed and filtered to measure the absolute abundance of every unique TCRbeta CDR3 rearrangement. Productive Simpson clonality was computed per sample as the square root of Simpson's diversity index over productive rearrangements. TCRdb stores this immuneACCESS table with in-frame sequences only. Part of the clones is absent; in the studies checked, under half of the shortfall reflects unresolved V genes, and no reason is known for the rest. V, J and clone size reflect that table, while D and trimming were determined from the DNA. In all, the sample holds approximately 210,000 clones, and approximately 82% of those were seen once. The top ten clones comprise approximately 4% of the sample.

The chain links TRBV9 with TRBJ2-2, and 9 junctional nucleotides match TRBD1. Sequenced material: peripheral blood. The receptor comes from an elderly woman with acute or convalescent COVID-19. Here the CDR3 is given as CASSADPAGTGRFTGELFF. The DNA sequence follows: TGTGCCAGCAGCGCAGACCCGGCCGGGACAGGGAGATTCACCGGGGAGCTGTTTTTT.